One sample yielded the 4 T cell receptor beta chains listed below, sequenced in a study of early T cells in non-severe SARS-CoV-2 infection. TCRdb re-analysed the 5' RACE reads in MiXCR, keeping a single row per CDR3 protein. The table has some 70,000 distinct CDR3 sequences, roughly a tenth seen once. The sequenced sample consisted of whole blood. Receptors originate from an adult who was a healthcare worker with PCR-confirmed SARS-CoV-2 infection or an uninfected control (not recorded which).

The sample holds a few counts of this clonotype. V gene TRBV5-5 combines with J gene TRBJ1-5; D gene ambiguous. CDR1 and CDR2 from the germline V gene are SGHKS and YYEKEE (reference sequence). Trimming pared 0 bases from V and 1 base from J, leaving 14 bases between. This CDR3 has 17 residues. CDR3 loop: CASSLARAAGSNQPQHF. CDR3 DNA: TGTGCCAGCAGCTTGGCCCGGGCGGCGGGAAGCAATCAGCCCCAGCATTTT.

This clonotype was picked up many times. The junction shows a germline mismatch at one end, possibly a read error. The chain has TRBV3-1 and TRBJ1-1; D remains ambiguous. CDR3 size: 13 residues. Per germline, CDR1 LGHDT and CDR2 YNNKEL (reference sequence). CDR3 DNA: TGTGCCAGCAGCCAGAACCCTATTACTGAAGTTTTCTTT. Its protein is CASSQNPITEVFF.

The V and J genes are TRBV10-3 and TRBJ1-3; no definite D call. CDR1 and CDR2 from the germline V gene are ENHRY and SYGVKD. V was cut by 6 bases and J by 4 bases, with 10 bases left in between. The CDR3 is 13 residues long. The CDR3 DNA follows: TGTGCCATCAGGCCCTCCTTGGGAAACACCATATATTTT. Its translation: CAIRPSLGNTIYF.

Only a few counts were recorded for this clonotype. V and J are TRBV4-3 and TRBJ2-5; 8 nucleotides agree with TRBD2. Germline CDR1 is LGHNA and CDR2 is YSLEER. J gave up 5 bases and V 1 base, and 6 bases lay outside the gene matches. CDR3 length: 15 residues. The CDR3 region is CASSQGNGRAETQYF. The DNA for the CDR3 is TGCGCCAGCAGCCAAGGAAACGGGAGGGCTGAGACCCAGTACTTC.